This passage covers 20 T cell receptor beta chains from one sample sequenced in a study of blood T cell repertoires in COVID-19. TCRdb's table, derived via immunoSEQ multiplex PCR, lists solely in-frame clones and lacks some. Of 300,000 to 400,000 clones in the sample, about 93% were seen once. Sequencing was carried out using peripheral blood. These receptors originate from a woman aged 18-35 years who had recovered from COVID-19.

This clone was found a few times. The V call is TRBV19, the J call TRBJ1-2; TRBD1 might be the D (6 bases). The ends were cut back, 3 bases at V and 6 bases at J, with 8 bases in the middle. The CDR3 has 12 residues. Germline V lookup: CDR1 LNHDA, CDR2 SQIVND (reference sequence). The CDR3 sequence: CASSIEGDGYTF. In nucleotides, the CDR3 is TGTGCCAGTAGTATCGAGGGGGATGGCTACACCTTC.

This sequence joins TRBV18 and TRBJ2-1, with TRBD2 matching over 13 bases. CDR1 is KGHSH, CDR2 LQKENI, per germline. There are 16 residues in the CDR3. Germline trimming cut 3 bases from V and 8 bases from J; bases unmatched to any gene: 7. The CDR3 reads CASSPRGLAGEHEQFF. The CDR3 DNA sequence: TGTGCCAGCTCACCTCGAGGACTAGCGGGAGAACATGAGCAGTTCTTC.

The V gene is TRBV4-1, the J gene TRBJ2-1; 7 bases are shared with TRBD2. Germline loops: CDR1 MGHRA, CDR2 YSYEKL. Unmatched junction bases numbered 7, after V lost 4 bases and J lost 1 base. The CDR3 spans 16 residues. CDR3 sequence: CASSLTGLESYNEQFF. CDR3 sequence (DNA): TGCGCCAGCAGCCTGACCGGACTAGAATCCTACAATGAGCAGTTCTTC.

This clone was found a few times. V is TRBV3-1 (or the pseudogene TRBV3-2) and J is TRBJ2-7; TRBD1 matches at 7 bases. The germline V gene encodes CDR1 LGHDT and CDR2 YNNKEL (reference sequence). CDR3 size: 18 residues. Germline trimming cut 0 bases from V and 7 bases from J; bases unmatched to any gene: 18. The CDR3 region has the DNA TGTGCCAGCAGCCAAGAAGGGTATAAGAGACAGGGAACGTGGGAGCAGTACGTC. Residues: CASSQEGYKRQGTWEQYV.

V usage is TRBV12-5 and J usage is TRBJ1-1, with 7 positions matching TRBD1. The CDR3 is made up of 13 amino acids. CDR1 LGHNT and CDR2 FRNRAP come from the germline V gene. Germline trimming cut 7 bases from V and 1 base from J; bases unmatched to any gene: 3. The CDR3 DNA is TGTGCTAGTGCCCGGACAGGGAACACTGAAGCTTTCTTT. This gives the protein CASARTGNTEAFF.

The chain has TRBV5-4 and TRBJ2-1, with 7 bases aligning to TRBD2. There are 16 residues in the CDR3. Per germline, CDR1 SGHNT and CDR2 YYREEE (reference sequence). J was trimmed by 3 bases and V by 0 bases; bases with no gene match: 6. CDR3 amino acids: CASSLGLAGRYNEQFF. In nucleotides, the CDR3 is TGTGCCAGCAGCTTGGGTTTAGCGGGCCGCTACAATGAGCAGTTCTTC.

V usage is TRBV9 and J usage is TRBJ1-3, with a tentative D call TRBD1 (6 bases). Germline CDR1 SGDLS, CDR2 YYNGEE. Trimming cost V 3 bases and J 3 bases, with 13 bases left between them. The CDR3 length is 15 residues. The CDR3 loop is CASSAEGGLGNTIYF. CDR3 nucleotide sequence: TGTGCCAGCAGCGCCGAGGGGGGGCTTGGAAACACCATATATTTT.

V gene TRBV24-1 combines with J gene TRBJ2-2, with 7 bases identical to TRBD1. Germline V gene data show CDR1 as KGHDR and CDR2 as SFDVKD. CDR3 size: 17 residues. V lost 1 base and J lost 1; bases outside the gene matches: 5. CDR3 bases: TGTGCCACCAGTGATTTAGGATGGACAGGGAACACCGGGGAGCTGTTTTTT. It yields the protein CATSDLGWTGNTGELFF.

V usage is TRBV11-2 and J usage is TRBJ2-3; possibly TRBD2 for D (7 bases). V lost 4 bases and J 4 bases, leaving 21 bases between the germline ends. The CDR3 has 17 amino acids. Germline CDR1 reads SGHAT; CDR2 reads FQNNGV. The CDR3 protein is CASSSSGGQGSADTQYF. The CDR3 region has the DNA TGTGCCAGCAGCTCTTCGGGGGGCCAGGGGTCGGCAGATACGCAGTATTTT.

The chain carries TRBV5-1 and TRBJ2-1, with TRBD2 identical over 9 bases. V gave up 3 bases and J gave up 2 bases; unmatched junction bases: 6. The CDR3 totals 16 residues. Germline loops: CDR1 SGHRS, CDR2 YFSETQ. The CDR3 reads CASSSSEREAYNEQFF. The CDR3 DNA reads TGCGCCAGCAGCTCCTCCGAGCGGGAGGCCTACAATGAGCAGTTCTTC.

This clone was detected only once. V gene TRBV4-3 combines with J gene TRBJ2-2, with D unresolved. Germline V gene lookup returns CDR1 LGHNA and CDR2 YSLEER. V was cut by 0 bases and J by 4 bases, with 9 bases left in between. This CDR3 contains 15 residues. The CDR3 sequence: CASSQDLTGTGELFF. CDR3 DNA sequence: TGCGCCAGCAGCCAAGATCTCACTGGCACCGGGGAGCTGTTTTTT.

J is TRBJ1-1 and V is TRBV9, with D unclear. Germline CDR1 SGDLS, CDR2 YYNGEE. The CDR3 contains 14 residues. Trimming stripped 0 bases from V and 4 bases from J, with 10 bases between. The CDR3 loop reads CASSVDGGSTEAFF. In DNA, the CDR3 is TGTGCCAGCAGCGTAGATGGAGGTAGCACTGAAGCTTTCTTT.

The chain is built from TRBV11-2 and TRBJ1-5; 7 nucleotides agree with TRBD1. The CDR3 has 13 amino acids. From germline, CDR1 is SGHAT and CDR2 FQNNGV. With 2 bases clipped from V and 6 bases from J, the junction kept 1 base outside the gene matches. The CDR3 DNA reads TGTGCCAGCAGCTTAAGGACAGGTCAGCCCCAGCATTTT. Protein sequence: CASSLRTGQPQHF. Full variable domain (missing parts from reference TRBV11-2 and TRBJ1-5): EAGVAQSPRYKIIEKRQSVAFWCNPISGHATLYWYQQILGQGPKLLIQFQNNGVVDDSQLPKDRFSAERLKGVDSTLKIQPAKLEDSAVYLCASSLRTGQPQHFGDGTRLSIL.

V is TRBV6-2 or TRBV6-3 and J is TRBJ2-7; 10 positions match TRBD2. After removal of 6 bases from V and 2 bases from J, the junction contained 7 bases not matched to a gene. The CDR3 runs 15 residues. Germline V gene sequence: CDR1 MNHEY, CDR2 SVGEGT. The CDR3 protein is CASSSSGRAPYEQYV. CDR3 DNA sequence: TGTGCCAGCAGCTCCAGCGGGAGGGCCCCCTACGAGCAGTACGTC.

The V and J genes are TRBV12-3 or TRBV12-4 and TRBJ1-5, with D tentatively TRBD1 (6 bases). The germline V and J ends were trimmed by 5 bases and 4 bases, with 9 bases remaining between them. The CDR3 loop spans 13 amino acids. CDR3 sequence: CASSIGQNQPQHF. CDR3 nucleotides: TGTGCCAGCAGTATAGGACAGAATCAGCCCCAGCATTTT.

This chain links TRBV3-1 (or the pseudogene TRBV3-2) with TRBJ2-5; 9 bases align to TRBD2. V lost 2 bases and J lost 5; bases outside the gene matches: 9. This CDR3 is 16 amino acids long. In germline, CDR1 is LGHDT, CDR2 YNNKEL (reference sequence). The CDR3 sequence is CASSQLAGTPWETQYF. The CDR3 region has the DNA TGTGCCAGCAGCCAACTAGCGGGAACCCCCTGGGAGACCCAGTACTTC.

The table lists this clone with a few counts. The chain uses TRBV5-5 and TRBJ1-2, with D unclear. This CDR3 is built from 14 residues. Per the germline V gene, CDR1 is SGHKS and CDR2 is YYEKEE (reference sequence). V was shortened by 3 bases and J by 0 bases, with 9 bases between the two germline ends. CDR3 nucleotide sequence: TGTGCCAGCAGCTCCCAACTGACTAACTATGGCTACACCTTC. Protein sequence: CASSSQLTNYGYTF.

Points on this clone: In the same sample, other DNA sequences code for this CDR3. The chain employs TRBV7-2 and TRBJ2-2, with 8 bases fitting TRBD1. Germline V CDR1 and CDR2: SGHTA, FQGNSA. V shed 3 bases and J 5 bases; nucleotides not matched to a gene: 2. The CDR3 totals 14 residues. CDR3 bases: TGTGCCAGCAGCTTGACAGGGGTAACCGGGGAGCTGTTTTTT. Protein sequence: CASSLTGVTGELFF.

The chain is built from TRBV3-1 (or the pseudogene TRBV3-2) and TRBJ2-3, with 9 bases identical to TRBD1. Unmatched junction bases numbered 4, after V lost 4 bases and J lost 2 bases. Germline CDR1 and CDR2: LGHDT and YNNKEL (reference sequence). The CDR3 consists of 15 residues. The CDR3, as DNA: TGTGCCAGCAGCCCGACAGGGGGGCCCACAGATACGCAGTATTTT. Protein product: CASSPTGGPTDTQYF.

The chain recombines TRBV5-6 with TRBJ1-2, with D perhaps TRBD1 (6 bases). V shed 4 bases and J shed 8 bases, with 18 bases lying between them. The CDR3 length is 14 residues. Germline V lookup: CDR1 SGHDT, CDR2 YYEEEE. For the CDR3, the DNA is TGTGCCAGCAGCCAGACGGGGGGGCGATTCGGCTACACCTTC. Encoded protein: CASSQTGGRFGYTF.